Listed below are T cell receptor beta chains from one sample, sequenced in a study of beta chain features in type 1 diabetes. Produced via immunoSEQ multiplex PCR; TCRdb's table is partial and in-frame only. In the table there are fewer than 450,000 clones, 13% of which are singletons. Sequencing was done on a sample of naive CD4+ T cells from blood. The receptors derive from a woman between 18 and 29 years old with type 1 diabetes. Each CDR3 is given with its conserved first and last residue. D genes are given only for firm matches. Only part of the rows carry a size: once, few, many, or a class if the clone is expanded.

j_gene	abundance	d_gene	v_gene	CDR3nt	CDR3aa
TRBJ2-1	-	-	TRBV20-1	TGCAGTGCTCTATACAATGAGCAGTTCTTC	CSALYNEQFF
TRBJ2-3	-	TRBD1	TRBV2	TGTGCCAGCATCAGGGACAGGGGCACAGATATGCAGTATTTT	CASIRDRGTDMQYF
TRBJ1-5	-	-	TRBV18	TGTGCCAGCTCACCAAGTCTTCAGAATCAGCCCCAGCATTTT	CASSPSLQNQPQHF
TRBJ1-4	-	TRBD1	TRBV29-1	TGCAGCGTTGCCGACAGGGGGCATGAAAAACTGTTTTTT	CSVADRGHEKLFF
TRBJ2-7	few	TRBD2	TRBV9	TGTGCCAGCAGCCCGGGGACTAGCGGATTTTACGAGCAGTACTTC	CASSPGTSGFYEQYF
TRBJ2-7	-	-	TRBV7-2	TGTGCCAGCAGACCGGACAGACCCTACGAGCAGTACTTC	CASRPDRPYEQYF
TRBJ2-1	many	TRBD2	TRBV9	TGTGCCAGCAGCACCCAGCGGGGCTGGAATGAGCAGTTCTTC	CASSTQRGWNEQFF
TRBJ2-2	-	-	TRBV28	TGTGCCAGCAGCCACCGGACAGTTAACACCGGGGAGCTGTTTTTT	CASSHRTVNTGELFF
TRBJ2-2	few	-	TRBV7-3	TGTGCCAGCAGCTTAGCAGTCCGAAACACCGGGGAGCTGTTTTTT	CASSLAVRNTGELFF
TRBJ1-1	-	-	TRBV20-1	TGCAGTGCAGCATTAGAGGGACTGGCTTTCTTT	CSAALEGLAFF
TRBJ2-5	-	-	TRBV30	TGTGCCTGCCAGGCAGCAGTACAAGAGACCCAGTACTTC	CACQAAVQETQYF
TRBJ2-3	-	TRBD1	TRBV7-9	TGTGCCAGCAGCCCGGCGAGGACAGGAACCACAGATACGCAGTATTTT	CASSPARTGTTDTQYF
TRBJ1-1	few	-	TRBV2	TGTGCCAGCAGTGAGCGGGGTGAAGCTTTCTTT	CASSERGEAFF
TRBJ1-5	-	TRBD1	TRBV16	TGTGCCAGCAGCCGGGTAATTGGGACAGGGCCCAATCAGCCCCAGCATTTT	CASSRVIGTGPNQPQHF
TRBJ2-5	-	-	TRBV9	TGTGCCAGCAGCGTAGATTGGCCTAGTTGGGAGACCCAGTACTTC	CASSVDWPSWETQYF
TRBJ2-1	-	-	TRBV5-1	TGCGCCAGCAGCTTGGCCGTAGGGGTCCCCTTCGACAATGAGCAGTTCTTC	CASSLAVGVPFDNEQFF
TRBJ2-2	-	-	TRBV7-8	TGTGCCAGCAGCTTGGGGAACTTGGGGAGGACCGGGGAGCTGTTTTTT	CASSLGNLGRTGELFF
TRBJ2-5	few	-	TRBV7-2	TGTGCCAGCAGCTTACCGGTAATAAAGACCCAGTACTTC	CASSLPVIKTQYF
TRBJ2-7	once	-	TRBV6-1	TGTGCCAGCACCCTATCCAGGGGTGGTACTCGGGAGCAGTACTTC	CASTLSRGGTREQYF
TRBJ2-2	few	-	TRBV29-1	TGCAGCGGACAGAACAGGAACACCGGGGAGCTGTTTTTT	CSGQNRNTGELFF
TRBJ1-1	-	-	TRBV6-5	TGTGCCAGCACTCAGGGTCTCCGCACTGAAGCTTTCTTT	CASTQGLRTEAFF
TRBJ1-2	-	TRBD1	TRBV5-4	TGTGCCAGCAGCCCGGGACAGGGACCTAACTATGGCTACACCTTC	CASSPGQGPNYGYTF
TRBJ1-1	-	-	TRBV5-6	TGTGCCAGCAGCACCCAGTGGGGCATGAACACTGAAGCTTTCTTT	CASSTQWGMNTEAFF
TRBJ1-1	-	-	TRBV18	TGTGCCAGCGGCAACGGGGGGCTCACTGAAGCTTTCTTT	CASGNGGLTEAFF
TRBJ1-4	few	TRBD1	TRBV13	TGTGCCAGCAGCCCGTGGACAGGGGGCGGCGGAAAACTGTTTTTT	CASSPWTGGGGKLFF